Given below is one TCR beta chain in context. This clonotype was counted between two and nine times. The clone's antigen remains unknown. No base quality values were provided; no much bigger clone lies one nucleotide off. The record originates from a study of early T cells in non-severe SARS-CoV-2 infection (dated by TCRdb to 2020 to 2022). Regarding the research as a whole: Because TCR sequencing relied on bulk RNA taken from unsorted whole blood, pairing of alpha and beta chains was not possible. The full study reports these points: VDJdb matching was skewed toward anti-spike CD8 responses and likely underestimated virus-specific expansions, missing private and CD4 specificities.

Measured from the cysteine to the phenylalanine, the CDR3 is 16 residues long. Of all the DNA, just the CDR3 is kept, 48 bases in frame from base 1. Trimming removed 7 bases from V and 4 bases from J; the gene matches leave 14 bases unexplained. The germline V gene (reference sequence) gives CDR1 as SGHNT and CDR2 as YYREEE. The library was made by 5' RACE. The instrument given in TCRdb is NextSeq 500. The TCR library protocol attached unique molecular identifiers to individual cDNA molecules to correct for sequencing error and PCR bias. Sequencing covered both TCR alpha and beta chains, and within each sample the abundances of alpha and beta sequences were tightly co-correlated. The authors' pipeline ran thus. Decombinator V4 was used to annotate the V gene, J gene and CDR3 of the TCR sequences. TCRs were defined as expanded if a significant change between any two time points was detected under a Poisson model with p below 0.0001. TCR abundances were normalised to the total number of TCRs sequenced per sample and expressed as counts per million. TRAV1-2 paired with TRAJ12, TRAJ20 or TRAJ33 defined MAIT TCRs, while TRAV10 paired with TRAJ18 defined iNKT TCRs. A search of VDJdb, accessed on 1 November 2021, was run for TCRs annotated to CMV, EBV and SARS-CoV-2, with TCRs annotated for multiple antigens excluded. TCRdb trimmed the raw reads at Q25, called clones with MiXCR and kept productive beta chains. Every CDR3 protein is listed once, alongside the most common genes and DNA of its rows. For this entry, the V and J calls and clone size follow TCRdb and not the study's own pipeline. The sample contains tens of thousands of distinct CDR3 sequences, around 9.7% of them found a single time. The ten largest clones capture more than 20% of the sample.

Set within a cohort of healthcare workers in London, UK, this nested case-control study involved weekly PCR testing of nasopharyngeal swabs along with blood sampling. Healthcare workers were recruited during the week of the UK lockdown, between 23 and 31 March 2020, and followed weekly for up to roughly 15 weeks. The chain is made from TRBV5-4 and TRBJ2-3, with 8 middle bases fitting TRBD1. This clonotype was sampled from an adult who was a healthcare worker with PCR-confirmed SARS-CoV-2 infection or an uninfected control (not recorded which). Sequencing input: whole blood. The nucleotide sequence is TGTGCCAGCCGCCCGGGACAGGAGCTCACGGCAGATACGCAGTATTTT. It is translated as CASRPGQELTADTQYF.